These 22 T cell receptor beta chains originate from one sample sequenced in a study of T-cell memory formation after mild COVID-19. MiXCR was run by TCRdb on the 5' RACE reads, yielding one entry per CDR3 protein. The sample carries 30,000 to 45,000 distinct CDR3 sequences, roughly an eighth recorded once. The sequencing input was PBMCs or a T cell subset sorted from them (not recorded which). The receptors originated from a young man who had mild COVID-19 (a few samples of this study predate the infection). Cell type and time point are not known.

This clonotype appeared many times. CDR3 residues: CSVSGVNEQFF. As DNA, the CDR3 is TGCAGCGTTTCCGGGGTCAATGAGCAGTTCTTC. The chain employs TRBV29-1 and TRBJ2-1; D is possibly TRBD2 (5 bases). V lost 5 bases and J 6 bases, leaving 8 bases between the germline ends. The germline V gene encodes CDR1 SQVTM and CDR2 ANQGSEA. CDR3 size: 11 residues.

This clonotype turned up a few times. The genes are TRBV7-2 and TRBJ1-1; maybe TRBD1 (5 bases). The CDR3 length is 13 residues. CDR1 is SGHTA and CDR2 is FQGNSA in the germline V gene. The V gene lost 5 bases and the J gene lost 1 base, with 8 bases spanning the gap. CDR3 amino acids: CASSAQGNTEAFF. Written as DNA, the CDR3 is TGTGCCAGCAGCGCCCAGGGGAACACTGAAGCTTTCTTT.

This CDR3 is CASSQGPMRSGTDPYEQYF. In DNA, the CDR3 is TGTGCCAGCAGCCAAGGACCGATGAGGTCCGGGACAGACCCCTACGAGCAGTACTTC. The rearrangement joins TRBV16 to TRBJ2-7, with 7 nucleotides matching TRBD1. V lost 2 bases and J lost 2; bases outside the gene matches: 18. Looked up from germline, CDR1 is KGHSY and CDR2 is FQNENV. The length of the CDR3 is 19 residues. Supplemented by reference TRBV16 and TRBJ2-7, the full variable domain reads GEEVAQTPKHLVRGEGQKAKLYCAPIKGHSYVFWYQQVLKNEFKFLISFQNENVFDETGMPKERFSAKCLPNSPCSLEIQATKLEDSAVYFCASSQGPMRSGTDPYEQYFGPGTRLTVT.

This clonotype was found many times. This chain connects TRBV6-2 or TRBV6-3 to TRBJ2-3, with TRBD2 as a possible D gene (5 bases). CDR3 length: 15 residues. V lost 0 bases and J lost 0, with 7 bases in between. Germline loops: CDR1 MNHEY, CDR2 SVGEGT. CDR3 loop: CASSYSGISTDTQYF. CDR3 sequence (DNA): TGTGCCAGCAGTTACTCCGGGATTAGCACAGATACGCAGTATTTT.

This clonotype was seen at least ten times. The gene calls are TRBV7-2 and TRBJ2-3; D is perhaps TRBD1 (5 bases). Germline loops: CDR1 SGHTA, CDR2 FQGNSA. V was trimmed by 0 bases and J by 0 bases, leaving 10 bases between them. This CDR3 contains 16 residues. CDR3 coding DNA: TGTGCCAGCAGCTTAGCGCCGTGGGGCAGCACAGATACGCAGTATTTT. Encoded protein: CASSLAPWGSTDTQYF.

V gene TRBV18 combines with J gene TRBJ2-3; D gene unclear. Between the trimmed V and J ends, which lost 4 bases and 5 bases, there was a span of 13 bases. The germline CDR1 and CDR2 sequences are KGHSH and LQKENI. This CDR3 is built from 14 residues. This chain's CDR3 is CASSLNQAGDTQYF. CDR3 nucleotide sequence: TGTGCCAGCTCACTTAACCAGGCAGGAGATACGCAGTATTTT. The complete variable domain, with remaining parts taken from reference TRBV18 and TRBJ2-3, reads NAGVMQNPRHLVRRRGQEARLRCSPMKGHSHVYWYRQLPEEGLKFMVYLQKENIIDESGMPKERFSAEFPKEGPSILRIQQVVRGDSAAYFCASSLNQAGDTQYFGPGTRLTVL.

Many counts were recorded for this clonotype. The chain combines TRBV4-1 with TRBJ1-1; D is uncertain. V shed 4 bases and J shed 4 bases, with 10 bases lying between them. The CDR3 totals 13 residues. Germline V lookup: CDR1 MGHRA, CDR2 YSYEKL. CDR3 region: CASSPREVTEAFF. In DNA, the CDR3 is TGCGCCAGCAGCCCCCGGGAGGTCACTGAAGCTTTCTTT.

The sample holds many counts of this clonotype. V and J are TRBV6-5 and TRBJ2-7; D ambiguous. V gave up 0 bases and J gave up 2 bases, with 8 bases separating them. The CDR3 is 14 amino acids. CDR1 and CDR2 from the germline V gene are MNHEY and SVGAGI. The CDR3 region has the DNA TGTGCCAGCAGTTACTCGACGAAAACCTACGAGCAGTACTTC. It is translated as CASSYSTKTYEQYF.

This clonotype was found many times. This rearrangement joins TRBV18 to TRBJ1-2; 8 bases are shared with TRBD1. With 2 bases clipped from V and 6 bases from J, the junction kept 8 bases outside the gene matches. The CDR3 is 15 residues long. Per the germline V gene, CDR1 is KGHSH and CDR2 is LQKENI. CDR3 residues: CASSPTGQDGDGYTF. For the CDR3, the DNA is TGTGCCAGCTCACCAACGGGACAGGATGGGGATGGCTACACCTTC. The variable domain in full, with the rest retrieved from reference TRBV18 and TRBJ1-2, is NAGVMQNPRHLVRRRGQEARLRCSPMKGHSHVYWYRQLPEEGLKFMVYLQKENIIDESGMPKERFSAEFPKEGPSILRIQQVVRGDSAAYFCASSPTGQDGDGYTFGSGTRLTVV.

This clonotype was counted many times. V and J are TRBV12-3 or TRBV12-4 and TRBJ2-4; D call uncertain. This CDR3 has 12 residues. V lost 8 bases, J lost 9 bases, and 14 bases lay in between. The CDR3 nucleotides read TGTGCCAGCGCCCCGGGTGCAGCCATTCAGTACTTC. Translating it yields CASAPGAAIQYF.

In this sample, this clonotype turned up many times. This chain uses TRBV18 with TRBJ1-1; a weak D match, TRBD1 (6 bases). The germline V and J ends were trimmed by 3 bases and 0 bases, with 11 bases remaining between them. The CDR3 contains 15 residues. Looked up from germline, CDR1 is KGHSH and CDR2 is LQKENI. In DNA form, the CDR3 reads TGTGCCAGCTCACCCTGGGGGGCGTTGAACACTGAAGCTTTCTTT. Translating gives CASSPWGALNTEAFF.

This clonotype was seen repeatedly, ten times or more. V and J are TRBV29-1 and TRBJ1-2; 8 nucleotides line up with TRBD1. The germline CDR1 and CDR2 sequences are SQVTM and ANQGSEA. The V and J ends lost 4 bases and 2 bases, in that order; junction bases with no gene match: 0. CDR3 size: 12 residues. CDR3: CSVGDRNYGYTF. The CDR3 DNA reads TGCAGCGTTGGGGACAGGAACTATGGCTACACCTTC.

This clonotype was seen at least ten times. The rearrangement uses TRBV3-1 and TRBJ2-5; 8 bases match TRBD1. The ends lost 4 bases at V and 0 bases at J; junction bases unmatched: 4. This CDR3 contains 15 residues. Per the germline V gene, CDR1 is LGHDT and CDR2 is YNNKEL (reference sequence). CDR3 nucleotides: TGTGCCAGCAGCCCCGGGACAGGAGACCAAGAGACCCAGTACTTC. It specifies CASSPGTGDQETQYF.

At least ten counts were recorded for this clonotype. The chain employs TRBV7-2 and TRBJ2-1; D is unclear. The CDR3 sequence is 12 residues long. V gave up 5 bases and J gave up 5 bases, with 7 bases separating them. Germline V CDR1 and CDR2: SGHTA, FQGNSA. This CDR3 is CASSQFNNEQFF. The CDR3 nucleotides read TGTGCCAGCAGCCAATTCAACAATGAGCAGTTCTTC.

This clonotype was counted many times. The rearrangement joins TRBV6-5 to TRBJ2-2; 14 nucleotides line up with TRBD2. The CDR3 is made up of 16 amino acids. J gave up 5 bases and V 10 bases, and 9 bases lay outside the gene matches. Germline V gene lookup returns CDR1 MNHEY and CDR2 SVGAGI. The CDR3 nucleotides read TGTGCCACCGAGCGACTAGCGGGGGGGCGGACCGGGGAGCTGTTTTTT. It yields the protein CATERLAGGRTGELFF.

This clonotype was counted ten times or more. The gene calls are TRBV24-1 and TRBJ2-3; D possibly corresponds to TRBD2 (7 bases). The V and J ends lost 5 bases and 3 bases respectively, with 20 bases between them. The germline V gene encodes CDR1 KGHDR and CDR2 SFDVKD. The CDR3 totals 17 residues. The CDR3 region has the DNA TGTGCCACCAGTGCCTCCTGGGGGGGGGCGGGTACAGATACGCAGTATTTT. This gives the protein CATSASWGGAGTDTQYF.

This clonotype was counted between two and nine times. The chain joins TRBV7-2 to TRBJ1-3; TRBD1 agrees at 8 bases. V lost 3 bases and J lost 3; bases outside the gene matches: 7. Germline CDR1 SGHTA, CDR2 FQGNSA. The length of the CDR3 is 16 residues. CDR3 nucleotide sequence: TGTGCCAGCAGCTTTACAGGGGGTTTTGGTGGAAACACCATATATTTT. This gives the protein CASSFTGGFGGNTIYF.

This clonotype was seen at least ten times. The V and J genes are TRBV11-2 and TRBJ2-7, with D perhaps being TRBD1 or TRBD2 (6 bases each). This CDR3 has 13 amino acids. The germline CDR1 and CDR2 sequences are SGHAT and FQNNGV. Between the trimmed V and J ends, which lost 4 bases and 2 bases, there was a span of 9 bases. The CDR3 DNA reads TGTGCCAGCAGCTGGGGGGCCCCCTACGAGCAGTACTTC. Translation: CASSWGAPYEQYF.

This clonotype was counted many times. The CDR3 DNA follows: TGCGCCAGCAGCCAAGATCCCGGGGGGTATCAGCCCCAGCATTTT. It is translated as CASSQDPGGYQPQHF. This chain uses TRBV4-1 with TRBJ1-5; D possibly corresponds to TRBD1 (5 bases). The V gene's germline CDR1 is MGHRA and CDR2 YSYEKL. CDR3 length equals 15 residues. V gave up 0 bases and J gave up 5 bases, with 11 bases separating them.

Ten or more counts support this clonotype. The chain carries TRBV4-3 and TRBJ1-3, with D uncertain. Trimming shortened V by 4 bases and J by 0 bases, and 10 bases separated the two germline ends. Germline V CDR1 and CDR2: LGHNA, YSLEER. CDR3 length: 15 amino acids. The CDR3 DNA reads TGCGCCAGCAGCCTTGGGGAGAGCTCTGGAAACACCATATATTTT. Translated: CASSLGESSGNTIYF.

This clonotype showed up many times. The V gene is TRBV6-1, the J gene TRBJ2-5, with 8 bases that match TRBD2. This CDR3 is built from 15 residues. In germline, CDR1 is MNHNS, CDR2 SASEGT. With 2 bases clipped from V and 5 bases from J, the junction kept 7 bases outside the gene matches. DNA of the CDR3: TGTGCCAGCAGTGAACTTAGCGGGGACTTGGAGACCCAGTACTTC. It encodes CASSELSGDLETQYF.

This clonotype appeared many times. V is TRBV5-1 and J is TRBJ1-4; 7 bases fit TRBD1. The CDR3 loop spans 14 amino acids. V lost 2 bases and J lost 14; bases outside the gene matches: 12. Per the germline V gene, CDR1 is SGHRS and CDR2 is YFSETQ. The CDR3 reads CASSFGPGGTTLFF. For the CDR3, the DNA is TGCGCCAGCAGCTTCGGTCCAGGGGGAACCACGCTGTTTTTT.